This T cell receptor (beta chain) was documented in a study of T cell clones after liver transplantation. Turning to the study itself: Subjects received no induction therapy and standard immunosuppression until randomization at 12-24 months post-transplant.

Turning to this clone: Its specificity is unknown.

This CDR3 contains 14 residues. With V trimmed by 4 bases and J by 2 bases, 4 bases remained unmatched. Germline CDR1 is MNHEY and CDR2 is SVGAGI. Study observations and caveats: Low donor cell numbers restricted donor-reactive repertoire measurement in a couple of subjects. Graft donor-reactive T cells possibly entered the graft instead of undergoing deletion.

The method was immunoSEQ multiplex PCR; TCRdb's version includes in-frame clones alone and lacks a portion of them. The table has over 50,000 clones, approximately 84% seen once; the top ten hold around 7.8%. The specimen was CD4+ T cells from blood, collected before liver transplant. This chain connects TRBV6-5 to TRBJ2-7; 8 bases align to TRBD1. The source of this sequence is a human donor who received a liver transplant. The CDR3: CASSWGRGPYEQYF. The CDR3 DNA follows: TGTGCCAGCAGTTGGGGCAGGGGGCCCTACGAGCAGTACTTC.